The T cell receptor (beta chain) described here comes from a study of human T cells and chemical hapten exposure. Time point denoted: pre-sensitization, week 0. Sample treatment: therapeutic diphenylcyclopropenone sensitization with weekly scalp DPC. Every donor had alopecia and was 18 to 70 years old; all were suitable for DPC. V shed 8 bases and J 7 bases; nucleotides not matched to a gene: 6. Germline V gene lookup returns CDR1 MNHEY and CDR2 SVGEGT. The CDR3 is 12 amino acids. Study-level points and caveats: High-frequency TCRs, those above 1 in 1000, stayed the same after DPC sensitization.

Source study methods: Sample-level TCR yields exhibited a median of 95,638, with a range of roughly 20,000 to 750,000. Using its own MiXCR run on the RACE reads, TCRdb lists one record per CDR3 protein. TCRdb, not the authors, supplied the V and J calls. The sample includes tens of thousands of distinct CDR3 sequences, 9.6% of them seen just once. The table lists this clonotype with a few counts. Antigen unknown. The sequenced sample was whole blood, obtained in connection with sensitization to the hapten diphenylcyclopropenone (DPC). The rearrangement uses TRBV6-2 or TRBV6-3 and TRBJ1-2; 8 bases map to TRBD1. The source of this sequence is a woman between 40 and 50 years old with alopecia areata. Some clones in this sample may be carry-over from other donors' samples. The CDR3 region is CASWDRTGGYTF. For the CDR3, the DNA is TGTGCCAGCTGGGACAGGACAGGTGGCTACACCTTC.